The clone carrying this T cell receptor beta chain is a singleton in its sample. Germline assignment: CDR1 SGHAT and CDR2 FQNNGV. V was trimmed by 2 bases and J by 4 bases, leaving 23 bases between them. The CDR3 totals 18 residues. Authors' processing steps: The assay estimated nucleated cells by amplifying reference gene primers. Only in-frame clones appear in the TCRdb table, and some are missing; sequencing was by immunoSEQ multiplex PCR. That table furnishes V, J and clone size, whereas the DNA furnished D and trimming. This table holds 250,000 to 350,000 clones, 75% to 90% found once. The data are from a study of blood T cell repertoires in COVID-19. About the research overall: Material from acute and convalescent COVID-19 was sourced from the United States, Italy and Spain.

This TCR was sampled from a woman in her fifties or sixties with acute or convalescent COVID-19. Material: peripheral blood. This chain joins TRBV11-2 and TRBJ2-5; D perhaps matches TRBD2 (7 bases). The CDR3, as DNA: TGTGCCAGCAGCTTAAGGGTGCGAGGGGGGGCTGATATAGAGACCCAGTACTTC. This gives the protein CASSLRVRGGADIETQYF.